Presented here are 21 T cell receptor beta chains from one specimen sequenced in a study of cytomegalovirus exposure and HLA in healthy donors. With 60 Vbeta and 13 Jbeta primers, the PCR was carried out. TCRdb's table, derived via immunoSEQ multiplex PCR, lists solely in-frame clones and lacks some. This table has 150,000 to 200,000 clones, roughly 78% appearing once. Sequences were obtained from PBMCs. The receptors shown here come from a girl aged 10 to 17 in good health and CMV-seropositive.

This chain joins TRBV6-5 and TRBJ2-7, with 11 bases matching TRBD1. CDR3 length: 14 amino acids. Germline CDR1 and CDR2: MNHEY and SVGAGI. J gave up 4 bases and V 6 bases, and 5 bases lay outside the gene matches. The CDR3 loop reads CASSFGTGGYEQYF. As DNA, the CDR3 is TGTGCCAGCAGCTTCGGGACAGGGGGATACGAGCAGTACTTC.

V is TRBV6-1 and J is TRBJ1-5, with D maybe TRBD1 (6 bases). Trimming stripped 7 bases from V and 2 bases from J, with 15 bases between. The CDR3 loop spans 15 amino acids. The V gene's germline CDR1 is MNHNS and CDR2 SASEGT. CDR3 DNA sequence: TGTGCCAGCACTCCTCGGGGGGCGGGCAATCAGCCCCAGCATTTT. Its translation: CASTPRGAGNQPQHF.

The chain recombines TRBV9 with TRBJ2-4, with D possibly matching TRBD2 (6 bases). CDR1 SGDLS and CDR2 YYNGEE come from the germline V gene. V was trimmed by 2 bases and J by 8 bases, leaving 11 bases between them. The CDR3 has 13 amino acids. In nucleotides, the CDR3 is TGTGCCAGCAGCGTCACCGGAGGGCACATTCAGTACTTC. Translated, it gives CASSVTGGHIQYF.

This chain joins TRBV19 and TRBJ1-1, with 10 positions matching TRBD1. CDR1 LNHDA and CDR2 SQIVND come from the germline V gene (reference sequence). Trimming took 5 bases from V and 6 from J; bases not matched to a gene: 6. The CDR3 loop spans 14 amino acids. CDR3 loop: CASSAGQGRSEAFF. The CDR3 DNA sequence: TGTGCCAGTAGTGCGGGACAGGGGCGCTCTGAAGCTTTCTTT.

The rearrangement links TRBV4-1 to TRBJ2-7, with TRBD2 matching over 8 bases. The CDR3 sequence is 17 residues long. The trim removed 0 bases at V and 2 bases at J, leaving 9 bases unmatched. Germline CDR1 and CDR2: MGHRA and YSYEKL. CDR3 protein: CASSQDPSRGGAYEQYF. The CDR3 nucleotides are TGCGCCAGCAGCCAAGATCCTTCTCGGGGGGGGGCCTACGAGCAGTACTTC.

V is TRBV7-9 and J is TRBJ2-7, with a tentative D call TRBD1 (5 bases). Germline CDR1 and CDR2: SEHNR and FQNEAQ (reference sequence). This CDR3 has 14 residues. V lost 0 bases and J 5 bases, leaving 11 bases between the germline ends. CDR3 bases: TGTGCCAGCAGCTTAGCACAGGTCCTTAACGAGCAGTACTTC. Translated, it gives CASSLAQVLNEQYF.

The CDR3 loop reads CASSQDVLVQETQYF. Here the CDR3 DNA reads TGCGCCAGCAGCCAAGATGTACTGGTCCAAGAGACCCAGTACTTC. The V call is TRBV4-3, the J call TRBJ2-5; D gene uncertain. This CDR3 region has 15 residues. Germline assignment: CDR1 LGHNA and CDR2 YSLEER. V gave up 0 bases and J gave up 1 base, with 9 bases separating them.

The chain recombines TRBV7-9 with TRBJ1-1; D is possibly TRBD1 (5 bases). With 1 base removed from V and 8 bases from J, the gap between germline ends came to 14 bases. Germline CDR1 is SEHNR and CDR2 is FQNEAQ (reference sequence). CDR3 size: 14 residues. CDR3: CASSLVGVEGEAFF. The CDR3 DNA reads as TGTGCCAGCAGCTTAGTGGGTGTGGAGGGGGAAGCTTTCTTT.

The DNA of the CDR3 is TGTGCCAGCTCCCTTCCACCAGGGGATACGCAGTATTTT. Its translation: CASSLPPGDTQYF. The V call is TRBV18, the J call TRBJ2-3, with a tentative D call TRBD1 (5 bases). In germline, CDR1 is KGHSH, CDR2 LQKENI. V was pared by 6 bases and J by 6 bases, with 13 bases between. The CDR3 loop spans 13 amino acids. The full variable domain, with the rest looked up from reference TRBV18 and TRBJ2-3, is NAGVMQNPRHLVRRRGQEARLRCSPMKGHSHVYWYRQLPEEGLKFMVYLQKENIIDESGMPKERFSAEFPKEGPSILRIQQVVRGDSAAYFCASSLPPGDTQYFGPGTRLTVL.

The gene calls are TRBV27 and TRBJ1-2; 7 nucleotides match TRBD1. The V gene end was trimmed by 2 bases and the J gene end by 0 bases; junction bases not matched to a gene: 6. The length of the CDR3 is 16 residues. The germline CDR1 and CDR2 sequences are MNHEY and SMNVEV (reference sequence). In DNA, the CDR3 is TGTGCCAGCAGTTTACGGGACAGCAAAGCTAACTATGGCTACACCTTC. Translating it yields CASSLRDSKANYGYTF.

In this sample, this clone turned up once. The chain is built from TRBV7-8 and TRBJ1-5; tentatively, D is TRBD1 (6 bases). The CDR3 contains 14 residues. The germline gives CDR1 SGHVS, CDR2 FQNEAQ. The V gene lost 5 bases and the J gene lost 6 bases, with 14 bases spanning the gap. The CDR3 nucleotides are TGTGCCAGCAGCCCCGGGACAACCGGTCAGCCCCAGCATTTT. Translation gives CASSPGTTGQPQHF.

The V call is TRBV18, the J call TRBJ2-7; 8 bases match TRBD1. The J segment lost 0 bases and the V segment lost 1 base, leaving 11 bases of the junction unmatched. The germline gives CDR1 KGHSH, CDR2 LQKENI. CDR3 length: 18 amino acids. The CDR3 loop reads CASSPLATGQGPSYEQYF. The DNA of the CDR3 is TGTGCCAGCTCACCACTTGCGACCGGACAGGGACCCTCCTACGAGCAGTACTTC. The variable domain in full, completed from reference TRBV18 and TRBJ2-7, reads NAGVMQNPRHLVRRRGQEARLRCSPMKGHSHVYWYRQLPEEGLKFMVYLQKENIIDESGMPKERFSAEFPKEGPSILRIQQVVRGDSAAYFCASSPLATGQGPSYEQYFGPGTRLTVT.

V usage is TRBV19 and J usage is TRBJ1-3; TRBD1 might be the D (6 bases). The germline V and J ends were trimmed by 5 bases and 0 bases, with 20 bases remaining between them. Per the germline V gene, CDR1 is LNHDA and CDR2 is SQIVND (reference sequence). This CDR3 has 18 amino acids. The CDR3 sequence is CASSAPRGQPSSGNTIYF. DNA of the CDR3: TGTGCCAGTAGTGCACCTAGGGGACAACCGTCCTCTGGAAACACCATATATTTT.

The genes are TRBV5-5 and TRBJ1-2; 8 nucleotides line up with TRBD1. The CDR3 sequence is 15 residues long. J lost 4 bases, V lost 1 base, and 6 bases had no gene match. Germline CDR1 is SGHKS and CDR2 is YYEKEE (reference sequence). CDR3 DNA: TGTGCCAGCAGCTTGTCTGGACAGGGACCCTATGGCTACACCTTC. The encoded protein is CASSLSGQGPYGYTF.

V and J are TRBV30 and TRBJ2-7; D might be TRBD2 (6 bases). Germline V gives CDR1 GTSNPN, CDR2 SVGIG (reference sequence). V lost 0 bases to trimming and J lost 3 bases, with 12 bases between them. CDR3 length: 14 amino acids. CDR3 DNA sequence: TGTGCCTGGAGTGTCCAACGGACTATCTACGAGCAGTACTTC. Protein sequence: CAWSVQRTIYEQYF. Full variable domain (missing parts from reference TRBV30 and TRBJ2-7): SQTIHQWPATLVQPVGSPLSLECTVEGTSNPNLYWYRQAAGRGLQLLFYSVGIGQISSEVPQNLSASRPQDRQFILSSKKLLLSDSGFYLCAWSVQRTIYEQYFGPGTRLTVT.

The count of this clone is one. V is TRBV27 and J is TRBJ2-2; 9 bases match TRBD1. V gave up 4 bases and J gave up 5 bases; unmatched junction bases: 8. The CDR3 covers 16 residues. Germline CDR1 is MNHEY and CDR2 is SMNVEV (reference sequence). DNA of the CDR3: TGTGCCAGCAGTTCCTTTGGGACAGGGAAGACCGGGGAGCTGTTTTTT. This translates into CASSSFGTGKTGELFF.

The J gene is TRBJ1-3, the V gene TRBV10-2; 9 nucleotides agree with TRBD1. The V gene's germline CDR1 is WSHSY and CDR2 SAAADI. V lost 6 bases to trimming and J lost 0 bases; unmatched junction nucleotides: 9. The CDR3 sequence is 17 residues long. The CDR3 DNA is TGCGCCAGCAGGGGTTCAACAGGGGGCTTCTCTGGAAACACCATATATTTT. It encodes CASRGSTGGFSGNTIYF.

V gene TRBV4-3 combines with J gene TRBJ2-7, with 10 bases identical to TRBD2. Germline CDR1 LGHNA, CDR2 YSLEER. This CDR3 has 16 amino acids. The trim removed 0 bases at V and 0 bases at J, leaving 2 bases unmatched. As DNA, the CDR3 is TGCGCCAGCAGCCAAGAGACTAGCGGGCGCTCCTACGAGCAGTACTTC. It codes for CASSQETSGRSYEQYF.

The rearrangement joins TRBV5-6 to TRBJ1-6; TRBD1 aligns across 9 bases. The CDR3 has 15 amino acids. Germline loops: CDR1 SGHDT, CDR2 YYEEEE. V was pared by 6 bases and J by 9 bases, with 10 bases of the junction left unmatched. The CDR3 sequence: CASTLQGAWGSPLHF. CDR3 sequence (DNA): TGTGCCAGCACCCTACAGGGGGCGTGGGGTTCACCCCTCCACTTT.

The chain recombines TRBV6-5 with TRBJ2-5, with D possibly TRBD2 on 6 matching bases. V was shortened by 10 bases and J by 5 bases, with 14 bases between the two germline ends. The germline CDR1 and CDR2 sequences are MNHEY and SVGAGI. The CDR3 runs 12 residues. The CDR3, as DNA: TGTGCCACCTCGGCCCGGGGGGAGACCCAGTACTTC. Amino acid sequence: CATSARGETQYF.

The J gene is TRBJ1-5, the V gene TRBV27; perhaps TRBD1 as D (6 bases). Between the trimmed V and J ends, which lost 3 bases and 0 bases, there was a span of 12 bases. The CDR3 consists of 16 residues. Germline V gene data show CDR1 as MNHEY and CDR2 as SMNVEV (reference sequence). The CDR3 DNA follows: TGTGCCAGCAGTTTGTCTGGACAGTATAGCAATCAGCCCCAGCATTTT. The encoded protein is CASSLSGQYSNQPQHF.